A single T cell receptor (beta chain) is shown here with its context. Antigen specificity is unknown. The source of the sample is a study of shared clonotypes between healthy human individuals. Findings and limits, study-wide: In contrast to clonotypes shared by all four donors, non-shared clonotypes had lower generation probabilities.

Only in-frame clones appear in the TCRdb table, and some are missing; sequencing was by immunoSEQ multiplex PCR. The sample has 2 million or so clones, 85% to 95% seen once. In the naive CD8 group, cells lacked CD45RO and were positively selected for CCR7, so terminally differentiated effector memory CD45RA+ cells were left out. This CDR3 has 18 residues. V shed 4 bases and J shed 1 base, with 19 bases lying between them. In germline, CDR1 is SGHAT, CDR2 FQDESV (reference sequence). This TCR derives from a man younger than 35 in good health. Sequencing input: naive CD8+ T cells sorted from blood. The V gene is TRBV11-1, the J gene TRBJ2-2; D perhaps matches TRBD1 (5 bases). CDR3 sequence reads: CASSSLFGSQENTGELFF. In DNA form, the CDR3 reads TGTGCCAGCAGCTCCCTTTTCGGGTCACAGGAGAACACCGGGGAGCTGTTTTTT.